Presented here are 13 T cell receptor beta chains from one specimen sequenced in a study of cytomegalovirus exposure and HLA in healthy donors. The study ran its PCR with 60 Vbeta and 13 Jbeta primers. Profiled with immunoSEQ multiplex PCR; TCRdb holds only in-frame clones, not every one. The table lists 150,000 to 170,000 clones, approximately 81% of them singletons, with approximately 1.3% in the top ten. The sample was PBMCs. These TCRs come from a man between 18 and 29 years old in good health and CMV-seronegative.

The chain is built from TRBV5-1 and TRBJ1-1; 9 bases map to TRBD1. Trimming at V came to 4 bases and at J to 1 base, leaving 5 bases not matched to a gene. Germline lookup yields CDR1 SGHRS and CDR2 YFSETQ. This CDR3 has 15 residues. CDR3 loop: CASSHGDRENTEAFF. The DNA of the CDR3 is TGCGCCAGCAGCCACGGGGACAGGGAGAACACTGAAGCTTTCTTT.

The genes are TRBV6-6 and TRBJ2-5, with TRBD1 matching over 10 bases. The J call is uncertain, as TRBJ2-7 better fits the DNA end. Germline CDR1 and CDR2: MNHNY and SVGAGI (reference sequence). CDR3 length equals 15 residues. The CDR3 reads CASSQEPGQGNEQYF. The CDR3 coding sequence is TGTGCCAGCAGTCAAGAACCGGGACAGGGGAACGAGCAGTACTTC.

This sequence joins TRBV9 and TRBJ2-1, with D perhaps matching TRBD2 (5 bases). CDR1 and CDR2 from the germline V gene are SGDLS and YYNGEE. CDR3 length: 15 residues. With 2 bases removed from V and 9 bases from J, the gap between germline ends came to 18 bases. The CDR3 is CASSVEGVGTFEQFF. Written as DNA, the CDR3 is TGTGCCAGCAGCGTTGAGGGAGTAGGCACGTTTGAGCAGTTCTTC.

This clone was observed a few times. The chain links TRBV7-2 to TRBJ1-1; no definite D call. Per the germline V gene, CDR1 is SGHTA and CDR2 is FQGNSA. The CDR3 loop spans 15 amino acids. V was pared by 0 bases and J by 11 bases, with 19 bases between. The CDR3 DNA reads as TGTGCCAGCAGCTTAGCGTCCTCCGGGGAGGTGTGGGCTTTCTTT. Its protein product is CASSLASSGEVWAFF. Complete variable domain (other parts from reference TRBV7-2 and TRBJ1-1): GAGVSQSPSNKVTEKGKDVELRCDPISGHTALYWYRQSLGQGLEFLIYFQGNSAPDKSGLPSDRFSAERTGGSVSTLTIQRTQQEDSAVYLCASSLASSGEVWAFFGQGTRLTVV.

Note on this clone: The sample contains more than one DNA sequence encoding this CDR3. The chain is built from TRBV5-4 and TRBJ1-2, with D possibly matching TRBD1 (5 bases). The germline CDR1 and CDR2 sequences are SGHNT and YYREEE (reference sequence). The CDR3 spans 14 residues. V gave up 0 bases and J gave up 5 bases, with 11 bases separating them. The CDR3 DNA reads as TGTGCCAGCAGCTTGGAGCAGGGCCCGTATGGCTACACCTTC. It is translated as CASSLEQGPYGYTF.

Turning to this clone: Germline is not matched at one junction end, which may reflect a read error. The chain joins TRBV6-5 to TRBJ1-5; D not certain. Per germline, CDR1 MNHEY and CDR2 SVGAGI. The CDR3 is made up of 14 amino acids. The CDR3 DNA sequence: TGTGCCAGCAGTTATACGGCGGGCAATCAGCTCCAGCATTTT. Its translation is CASSYTAGNQLQHF.

This clone has only one observation. The CDR3 here is CASMSQGDRYGYTF. CDR3 DNA: TGTGCCAGCATGTCACAGGGGGATCGGTATGGCTACACCTTC. The chain has TRBV5-4 and TRBJ1-2; 8 bases align to TRBD1. With 6 bases clipped from V and 5 bases from J, the junction kept 9 bases outside the gene matches. CDR3 length: 14 residues. Germline CDR1 reads SGHNT; CDR2 reads YYREEE (reference sequence).

The chain couples TRBV27 to TRBJ2-1; 10 bases line up with TRBD1. The germline V gene has CDR1 MNHEY and CDR2 SMNVEV (reference sequence). The CDR3 is 15 amino acids. Germline trimming cut 4 bases from V and 3 bases from J; bases unmatched to any gene: 3. The CDR3 coding sequence is TGTGCCAGCAGTTCGGGACAGGGGTTCTACAATGAGCAGTTCTTC. Translation gives CASSSGQGFYNEQFF.

The V gene is TRBV7-2, the J gene TRBJ1-1; 7 bases are shared with TRBD1. Germline V gene sequence: CDR1 SGHTA, CDR2 FQGNSA. The V and J ends lost 3 bases and 1 base, in that order; junction bases with no gene match: 5. CDR3 length: 15 amino acids. CDR3: CASSFYGTANTEAFF. The CDR3 DNA reads as TGTGCCAGCAGCTTTTACGGGACAGCGAACACTGAAGCTTTCTTT.

The V gene is TRBV6-6, the J gene TRBJ2-3; D call uncertain. V was shortened by 4 bases and J by 1 base, with 9 bases between the two germline ends. CDR3 length equals 14 residues. Germline V lookup: CDR1 MNHNY, CDR2 SVGAGI (reference sequence). The CDR3, as DNA: TGTGCCAGCAGTTCCGGGTCGGGCACAGATACGCAGTATTTT. Encoded protein: CASSSGSGTDTQYF.

V usage is TRBV4-1 and J usage is TRBJ1-1; 7 positions agree with TRBD1. V shed 2 bases and J 0 bases; nucleotides not matched to a gene: 6. There are 16 residues in the CDR3. Looked up from germline, CDR1 is MGHRA and CDR2 is YSYEKL. This CDR3 is CASSQLRTGMNTEAFF. CDR3 DNA: TGCGCCAGCAGCCAACTTCGGACAGGCATGAACACTGAAGCTTTCTTT.

This rearrangement joins TRBV19 to TRBJ2-7; 9 nucleotides match TRBD1. This CDR3 has 15 residues. In germline, CDR1 is LNHDA, CDR2 SQIVND (reference sequence). Trimming cost V 5 bases and J 2 bases; bases outside gene matches: 7. CDR3 sequence reads: CASSPTGGAAYEQYF. DNA for the CDR3: TGTGCCAGTAGTCCAACAGGGGGCGCGGCCTACGAGCAGTACTTC. Full variable domain (rest looked up from reference TRBV19 and TRBJ2-7): DGGITQSPKYLFRKEGQNVTLSCEQNLNHDAMYWYRQDPGQGLRLIYYSQIVNDFQKGDIAEGYSVSREKKESFPLTVTSAQKNPTAFYLCASSPTGGAAYEQYFGPGTRLTVT.

The V call is TRBV7-9, the J call TRBJ2-2, with D perhaps matching TRBD2 (5 bases). V lost 5 bases and J lost 7, with 20 bases in between. The V gene's germline CDR1 is SEHNR and CDR2 FQNEAQ (reference sequence). This CDR3 contains 16 residues. The DNA of the CDR3 is TGTGCCAGCAGCGACATGACTAAGAGTTTGGTCGGGGAGCTGTTTTTT. Its protein product is CASSDMTKSLVGELFF. Looking up the rest from reference TRBV7-9 and TRBJ2-2 gives the full variable domain: DTGVSQNPRHKITKRGQNVTFRCDPISEHNRLYWYRQTLGQGPEFLTYFQNEAQLEKSRLLSDRFSAERPKGSFSTLEIQRTEQGDSAMYLCASSDMTKSLVGELFFGEGSRLTVL.